This is a list of T cell receptor beta chains from one sample in a study of cytomegalovirus exposure and HLA in healthy donors. Repertoires were generated with immunoSEQ multiplex PCR, while TCRdb's copy carries only in-frame clones and drops some. This table has some 130,000 clones, roughly nine tenths appearing once. Input material: PBMCs. The source is a woman younger than 30 in good health and CMV-seronegative. CDR3s include the opening cysteine and the closing phenylalanine or tryptophan. Fields, in order: CDR3 DNA, CDR3 protein, clone size, V gene, J gene, D gene, CDR3 length. A D gene is named only where the DNA matches it firmly. Where a row states a size, it is once, few, many or the class of an expanded clone; other rows omit it.

DNA: TGTGCCAGCCGACAGGGAGGCACTGAAGCTTTCTTT
CDR3: CASRQGGTEAFF
size: -
V: TRBV28
J: TRBJ1-1
D: TRBD1
length: 12

DNA: TGCGCCATGACGGGACAGCCTCAAGAGACCCAGTACTTC
CDR3: CAMTGQPQETQYF
size: -
V: TRBV5-1
J: TRBJ2-5
D: TRBD1
length: 13

DNA: TGTGCCAGCAGTCCCCTCCTGGGGACTCGAAGGGACACTGAAGCTTTCTTT
CDR3: CASSPLLGTRRDTEAFF
size: -
V: TRBV5-5
J: TRBJ1-1
D: -
length: 17

DNA: TGTGCCAGCACCGCAGGGGGAAATTACAATGAGCAGTTCTTC
CDR3: CASTAGGNYNEQFF
size: -
V: TRBV25-1
J: TRBJ2-1
D: TRBD1
length: 14

DNA: TGTGCCAGCCACTGGAAGGGGGCTCGTAGAACCGGGGAGCTGTTTTTT
CDR3: CASHWKGARRTGELFF
size: -
V: TRBV28
J: TRBJ2-2
D: TRBD1
length: 16

DNA: TGCGCCAGCAGCGTGGGACAGGGCGGGAATTCACCCCTCCACTTT
CDR3: CASSVGQGGNSPLHF
size: few
V: TRBV5-1
J: TRBJ1-6
D: TRBD1
length: 15

DNA: TGTGCCAGCAGTGCCCGATTCGGTAGTGAGCAGTTCTTC
CDR3: CASSARFGSEQFF
size: -
V: TRBV6-1
J: TRBJ2-1
D: -
length: 13

DNA: TGTGCCAGCAGCTTTTCCACCTGGGACAGGGTCGGGGAGCTGTTTTTT
CDR3: CASSFSTWDRVGELFF
size: -
V: TRBV11-3
J: TRBJ2-2
D: TRBD1
length: 16

DNA: TGTGCCAGCTCCCCGGACTTTGGGTCCGATACGCAGTATTTT
CDR3: CASSPDFGSDTQYF
size: -
V: TRBV18
J: TRBJ2-3
D: -
length: 14

DNA: TGTGCCAGCAGCTTGGGGACTAGCGGGGGGGCCATATATACGCAGTATTTT
CDR3: CASSLGTSGGAIYTQYF
size: -
V: TRBV5-4
J: TRBJ2-3
D: TRBD2
length: 17

DNA: TGTGCCAGCTCACGGGGACAGCCGGGGGAGCAGTACTTC
CDR3: CASSRGQPGEQYF
size: -
V: TRBV18
J: TRBJ2-7
D: TRBD1
length: 13

DNA: TGTGCCAGCAGTTATGGCAGGCTGAACACTGAAGCTTTCTTT
CDR3: CASSYGRLNTEAFF
size: -
V: TRBV2
J: TRBJ1-1
D: -
length: 14

DNA: TGCAGCGTTGCAGGGACTAACTATGGCTACACCTTC
CDR3: CSVAGTNYGYTF
size: -
V: TRBV29-1
J: TRBJ1-2
D: -
length: 12